This T cell receptor (beta chain) was documented in a study of OX40 agonist ivuxolimab in advanced cancers. Across the study: Aged roughly 23 to 90 with a mean of about 63 years, they were about 83% male.

Generated by immunoSEQ multiplex PCR, the TCRdb table keeps only in-frame clones and is missing some. The sample contains about 150,000 clones, 94% of which appear only once. Remarks on this clone: Its matching antigen is unknown.

The study, taken as a whole, reports: CD8+ T cells averaged more expanded clones than CD4+.

The clonotype was recovered from an adult with an advanced solid tumor such as melanoma, head and neck, liver or kidney cancer. The input for sequencing was CD4+ or CD8+ T cells sorted from blood, taken in a trial of the OX40 agonist ivuxolimab.

For the CDR3, the DNA is TGTGCCAGCAGCCCCAGGCGACAGGGTGGGGACACCATATATTTT. Its protein is CASSPRRQGGDTIYF. This sequence joins TRBV7-9 and TRBJ1-3; 7 positions match TRBD1. The V gene end was trimmed by 5 bases and the J gene end by 8 bases; junction bases not matched to a gene: 12. The CDR3 is 15 amino acids. The germline V gene encodes CDR1 SEHNR and CDR2 FQNEAQ (reference sequence).